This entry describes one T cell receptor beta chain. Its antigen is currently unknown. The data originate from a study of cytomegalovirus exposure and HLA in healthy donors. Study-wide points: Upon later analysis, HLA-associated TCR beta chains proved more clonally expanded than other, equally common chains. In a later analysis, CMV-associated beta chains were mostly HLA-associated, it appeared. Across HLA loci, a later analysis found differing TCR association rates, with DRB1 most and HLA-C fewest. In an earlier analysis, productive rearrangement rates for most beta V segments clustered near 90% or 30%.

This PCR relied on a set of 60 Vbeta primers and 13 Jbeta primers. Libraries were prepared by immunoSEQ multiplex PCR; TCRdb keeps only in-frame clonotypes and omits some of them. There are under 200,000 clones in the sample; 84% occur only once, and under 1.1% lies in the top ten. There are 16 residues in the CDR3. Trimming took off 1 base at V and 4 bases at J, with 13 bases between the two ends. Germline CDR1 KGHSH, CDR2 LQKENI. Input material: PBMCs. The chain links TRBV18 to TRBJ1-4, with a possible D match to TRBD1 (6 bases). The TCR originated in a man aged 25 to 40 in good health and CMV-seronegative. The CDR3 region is CASSPLRGAYNEKLFF. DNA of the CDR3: TGTGCCAGCTCACCACTCCGGGGGGCCTATAATGAAAAACTGTTTTTT. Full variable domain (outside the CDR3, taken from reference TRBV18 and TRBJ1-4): NAGVMQNPRHLVRRRGQEARLRCSPMKGHSHVYWYRQLPEEGLKFMVYLQKENIIDESGMPKERFSAEFPKEGPSILRIQQVVRGDSAAYFCASSPLRGAYNEKLFFGSGTQLSVL.